A single sample is the source of the 8 T cell receptor beta chains below, sequenced in a study of T cell repertoires in cytomegalovirus infection (dated by TCRdb to about 2019). TCRdb records Illumina HiSeq 1500 as the sequencer. In-frame beta chains were kept once TCRdb had trimmed the public reads at Q25 with fastp and called clones with MiXCR. A single entry per CDR3 protein holds the most common genes and DNA from its merged rows. For this sample there are around 200,000 distinct CDR3 sequences; about 40% appear just once. Of the sample, approximately 60% is held by the ten largest clones. No antigens are known for them. The treatment or condition label on this specimen signifies: in vitro stimulation with specific CMV peptide epitopes to enrich CMV-specific T cells. This sample comprised CD8+ T cells from cultured PBMCs, obtained from culture after CMV antigen stimulation. The receptors were sampled from a human donor in good health (CMV status not recorded). Some clones in this sample may be carry-over from other donors' samples.

The chain is built from TRBV28 and TRBJ2-7, with 16 bases lining up with TRBD2. Germline loops: CDR1 MDHEN, CDR2 SYDVKM. V shed 5 bases and J 6 bases; nucleotides not matched to a gene: 4. This CDR3 has 15 amino acids. The CDR3: CASSPGTSGRVEQYF. The CDR3 region has the DNA TGTGCCAGCAGTCCAGGGACTAGCGGGAGGGTCGAGCAGTACTTC.

This clonotype occurred a few times. J is TRBJ1-1 and V is TRBV6-1; D perhaps matches TRBD1 (5 bases). Germline loops: CDR1 MNHNS, CDR2 SASEGT. There are 14 residues in the CDR3. Trimming removed 2 bases at V and 5 bases at J, with 12 bases between. This chain's CDR3 is CASSEWAGGTEAFF. For the CDR3, the DNA is TGTGCCAGCAGTGAATGGGCGGGGGGGACTGAAGCTTTCTTT.

This clonotype was recorded a few times. The gene calls are TRBV19 and TRBJ1-5, with 9 nucleotides matching TRBD1. V was pared by 5 bases and J by 1 base, with 3 bases of the junction left unmatched. The CDR3 loop spans 15 amino acids. Germline V lookup: CDR1 LNHDA, CDR2 SQIVND (reference sequence). CDR3 loop: CASSVDRGSNQPQHF. CDR3 nucleotide sequence: TGTGCCAGTAGTGTTGACAGGGGGAGCAATCAGCCCCAGCATTTT.

This clonotype occurred a few times. The chain's CDR3 is CASRHGTLQETQYF. In nucleotides, the CDR3 is TGTGCCAGCAGACACGGGACACTGCAAGAGACCCAGTACTTC. The V and J genes are TRBV12-3 or TRBV12-4 and TRBJ2-5; D might be TRBD1 (6 bases). This CDR3 is 14 amino acids long. Trimming removed 6 bases from V and 2 bases from J, with 13 bases in between.

This clonotype was seen only a few times. The CDR3 DNA sequence: TGTGCCAGCAGCTTAGATCGGGAGGCTAGCGGATACAATGAGCAGTTCTTC. It is translated as CASSLDREASGYNEQFF. The genes are TRBV11-2 and TRBJ2-1; 7 bases line up with TRBD2. CDR3 length: 17 residues. CDR1 is SGHAT, CDR2 FQNNGV, per germline. V trimming: 0 bases; J trimming: 4 bases; junction bases outside the gene matches: 9.

The rearrangement links TRBV7-9 to TRBJ2-1; D remains unclear. This CDR3 comprises 14 residues. CDR1 is SEHNR and CDR2 is FQNEAQ in the germline V gene (reference sequence). V was trimmed by 4 bases and J by 4 bases, leaving 11 bases between them. CDR3 bases: TGTGCCAGCAGCTGGACCGGGTCTTACAATGAGCAGTTCTTC. It yields the protein CASSWTGSYNEQFF.

The chain has TRBV20-1 and TRBJ2-1, with D unresolved. Germline CDR1 is DFQATT and CDR2 is SNEGSKA (reference sequence). The CDR3 has 15 amino acids. Between the trimmed V and J ends, which lost 0 bases and 8 bases, there was a span of 17 bases. For the CDR3, the DNA is TGCAGTGCTAGAGATGCTCTCGGATCTGAGGATGAGCAGTTCTTC. It is translated as CSARDALGSEDEQFF.

The chain couples TRBV19 to TRBJ1-1; D is undetermined. Germline CDR1 reads LNHDA; CDR2 reads SQIVND (reference sequence). The CDR3 consists of 12 residues. V lost 3 bases to trimming and J lost 1 base, with 3 bases between them. The CDR3 protein is CASSIKNTEAFF. As DNA, the CDR3 is TGTGCCAGTAGTATCAAGAACACTGAAGCTTTCTTT.